The rows below give T cell receptor beta chains drawn from one sample of a study of T cell responses to AZD1222 COVID-19 vaccine. Clones were read by immunoSEQ multiplex PCR, and TCRdb kept only the in-frame ones, dropping some. This table holds about 100,000 clones, around 90% found once. Sample: peripheral blood, taken on day 0 of AZD1222 vaccination. These receptors all come from an adult in good health. Each CDR3 is given with its conserved first and last residue. The order of the fields is clone size, V gene, CDR3 length, D gene, J gene, CDR3 protein, CDR3 DNA. A D gene is named only where the DNA matches it firmly. Only part of the rows carry a size: once, few, many, or a class if the clone is expanded.

clone_size: .
v_call: TRBV7-9
cdr3_length: 17
d_call: TRBD1
j_call: TRBJ1-1
cdr3_aa: CASSLTQGAVSNTEAFF
cdr3_nt: TGTGCCAGCAGCTTGACACAGGGGGCTGTAAGTAACACTGAAGCTTTCTTT

clone_size: .
v_call: TRBV9
cdr3_length: 15
d_call: .
j_call: TRBJ2-3
cdr3_aa: CASSVDGMGADTQYF
cdr3_nt: TGTGCCAGCAGCGTAGATGGGATGGGGGCAGATACGCAGTATTTT

clone_size: .
v_call: TRBV19
cdr3_length: 13
d_call: .
j_call: TRBJ1-1
cdr3_aa: CASSIVRGTEAFF
cdr3_nt: TGTGCCAGTAGTATCGTGAGAGGGACTGAAGCTTTCTTT

clone_size: .
v_call: TRBV7-8
cdr3_length: 17
d_call: .
j_call: TRBJ1-3
cdr3_aa: CASSPPVGDYSGNTIYF
cdr3_nt: TGTGCCAGCAGCCCCCCGGTGGGGGATTACTCTGGAAACACCATATATTTT

clone_size: .
v_call: TRBV25-1
cdr3_length: 12
d_call: .
j_call: TRBJ2-7
cdr3_aa: CASSGSYYEQYF
cdr3_nt: TGTGCCAGCAGTGGCAGCTACTACGAGCAGTACTTC

clone_size: medium-sized
v_call: TRBV19
cdr3_length: 12
d_call: .
j_call: TRBJ2-3
cdr3_aa: CASSYGADTQYF
cdr3_nt: TGTGCCAGTAGTTATGGCGCAGATACGCAGTATTTT

clone_size: .
v_call: TRBV27
cdr3_length: 14
d_call: .
j_call: TRBJ1-1
cdr3_aa: CASSLHSMNTEAFF
cdr3_nt: TGTGCCAGCAGTTTACACAGCATGAACACTGAAGCTTTCTTT

clone_size: few
v_call: TRBV30
cdr3_length: 17
d_call: .
j_call: TRBJ1-6
cdr3_aa: CAWSVRREKTWAPPLHF
cdr3_nt: TGTGCCTGGAGTGTACGTCGGGAGAAAACCTGGGCCCCACCCCTCCACTTT

clone_size: .
v_call: TRBV7-6
cdr3_length: 13
d_call: .
j_call: TRBJ1-2
cdr3_aa: CASSLASGEGYTF
cdr3_nt: TGTGCCAGCAGCTTAGCATCGGGGGAGGGCTACACCTTC

clone_size: .
v_call: TRBV7-9
cdr3_length: 14
d_call: TRBD1
j_call: TRBJ2-7
cdr3_aa: CASSLDRAWDEQYF
cdr3_nt: TGTGCCAGCAGCTTGGACAGGGCATGGGACGAGCAGTACTTC

clone_size: .
v_call: TRBV6-5
cdr3_length: 13
d_call: TRBD1
j_call: TRBJ2-1
cdr3_aa: CASTSNRGNEQFF
cdr3_nt: TGTGCCAGCACATCGAACAGGGGCAATGAGCAGTTCTTC

clone_size: .
v_call: TRBV28
cdr3_length: 13
d_call: TRBD1
j_call: TRBJ1-1
cdr3_aa: CASSYRGLSEAFF
cdr3_nt: TGTGCCAGCAGTTACAGGGGTCTTTCTGAAGCTTTCTTT

clone_size: .
v_call: TRBV11-3
cdr3_length: 15
d_call: .
j_call: TRBJ2-4
cdr3_aa: CASSSIGGGENIQYF
cdr3_nt: TGTGCCAGCAGCTCGATTGGTGGAGGGGAAAACATTCAGTACTTC

clone_size: once
v_call: TRBV7-2
cdr3_length: 16
d_call: .
j_call: TRBJ1-5
cdr3_aa: CASSLVGGGDNQPQHF
cdr3_nt: TGTGCCAGCAGCTTAGTGGGGGGAGGGGATAATCAGCCCCAGCATTTT

clone_size: few
v_call: TRBV9
cdr3_length: 16
d_call: TRBD1
j_call: TRBJ2-7
cdr3_aa: CASSPRTGSLSYEQYF
cdr3_nt: TGTGCCAGCAGCCCACGGACAGGGAGCCTCTCCTACGAGCAGTACTTC

clone_size: .
v_call: TRBV29-1
cdr3_length: 14
d_call: .
j_call: TRBJ1-3
cdr3_aa: CSVDRRLSGNTIYF
cdr3_nt: TGCAGCGTTGATCGTAGGCTCTCTGGAAACACCATATATTTT

clone_size: .
v_call: TRBV19
cdr3_length: 18
d_call: TRBD1
j_call: TRBJ1-4
cdr3_aa: CASSRGWFGGQANEKLFF
cdr3_nt: TGTGCCAGTAGTAGGGGGTGGTTTGGAGGACAGGCAAATGAAAAACTGTTTTTT

clone_size: once
v_call: TRBV11-2
cdr3_length: 16
d_call: .
j_call: TRBJ1-2
cdr3_aa: CASSLGFDTANYGYTF
cdr3_nt: TGTGCCAGCAGCCTAGGGTTCGACACAGCTAACTATGGCTACACCTTC

clone_size: .
v_call: TRBV24-1
cdr3_length: 14
d_call: .
j_call: TRBJ1-2
cdr3_aa: CATSDLTDNYGYTF
cdr3_nt: TGTGCCACCAGTGACCTGACGGATAACTATGGCTACACCTTC

clone_size: few
v_call: TRBV7-9
cdr3_length: 14
d_call: .
j_call: TRBJ2-7
cdr3_aa: CASSSHRDAYEQYF
cdr3_nt: TGTGCCAGCAGCTCACACAGGGACGCCTACGAGCAGTACTTC

clone_size: .
v_call: TRBV19
cdr3_length: 15
d_call: TRBD1
j_call: TRBJ1-1
cdr3_aa: CASSTLGTGDAEAFF
cdr3_nt: TGTGCCAGTAGTACCCTCGGGACAGGGGACGCTGAAGCTTTCTTT

clone_size: .
v_call: TRBV6-5
cdr3_length: 14
d_call: TRBD2
j_call: TRBJ2-7
cdr3_aa: CASSYGGSRPGQYF
cdr3_nt: TGTGCCAGCAGTTACGGCGGGAGTAGACCCGGGCAGTACTTC

clone_size: once
v_call: TRBV6-9
cdr3_length: 12
d_call: .
j_call: TRBJ1-1
cdr3_aa: CAWAGANTEAFF
cdr3_nt: TGTGCCTGGGCGGGGGCCAACACTGAAGCTTTCTTT

clone_size: .
v_call: TRBV27
cdr3_length: 16
d_call: TRBD1
j_call: TRBJ1-1
cdr3_aa: CASSSPTGTGDTEAFF
cdr3_nt: TGTGCCAGCAGTTCCCCAACCGGGACAGGGGACACTGAAGCTTTCTTT

clone_size: .
v_call: TRBV6-6
cdr3_length: 15
d_call: .
j_call: TRBJ1-2
cdr3_aa: CASSRTVAFNYGYTF
cdr3_nt: TGTGCCAGCAGCCGTACCGTAGCGTTTAACTATGGCTACACCTTC

clone_size: .
v_call: TRBV9
cdr3_length: 16
d_call: TRBD2
j_call: TRBJ2-2
cdr3_aa: CASSVVLAANTGELFF
cdr3_nt: TGTGCCAGCAGCGTAGTCCTAGCGGCGAACACCGGGGAGCTGTTTTTT

clone_size: .
v_call: TRBV6-4
cdr3_length: 13
d_call: TRBD1
j_call: TRBJ1-2
cdr3_aa: CASSPDRAGGYTF
cdr3_nt: TGTGCCAGCAGTCCCGACAGGGCGGGAGGCTACACCTTC

clone_size: .
v_call: TRBV5-4
cdr3_length: 16
d_call: .
j_call: TRBJ1-2
cdr3_aa: CASSSPKYKLNYGYTF
cdr3_nt: TGTGCCAGCAGCTCCCCTAAATACAAACTTAACTATGGCTACACCTTC

clone_size: .
v_call: TRBV2
cdr3_length: 15
d_call: TRBD1
j_call: TRBJ2-7
cdr3_aa: CASSVGPGGSYEQYF
cdr3_nt: TGTGCCAGCAGTGTAGGGCCAGGGGGCTCCTACGAGCAGTACTTC

clone_size: once
v_call: TRBV27
cdr3_length: 19
d_call: TRBD2
j_call: TRBJ2-1
cdr3_aa: CASSLLAGGPESSYNEQFF
cdr3_nt: TGTGCCAGCAGCCTACTAGCGGGAGGACCCGAGAGCTCCTACAATGAGCAGTTCTTC

clone_size: once
v_call: TRBV5-1
cdr3_length: 16
d_call: .
j_call: TRBJ1-4
cdr3_aa: CASSLETSATNEKLFF
cdr3_nt: TGCGCCAGCAGCTTGGAGACTTCCGCAACTAATGAAAAACTGTTTTTT

clone_size: .
v_call: TRBV6-5
cdr3_length: 15
d_call: .
j_call: TRBJ1-2
cdr3_aa: CASSYGALGNYGYTF
cdr3_nt: TGTGCCAGCAGTTACGGGGCCCTGGGAAACTATGGCTACACCTTC

clone_size: .
v_call: TRBV6-2/TRBV6-3
cdr3_length: 13
d_call: .
j_call: TRBJ2-1
cdr3_aa: CASSYRDNNEQFF
cdr3_nt: TGTGCCAGCAGTTACCGGGACAACAATGAGCAGTTCTTC

clone_size: few
v_call: TRBV10-1
cdr3_length: 13
d_call: TRBD1
j_call: TRBJ1-2
cdr3_aa: CASRLTGDYGYTF
cdr3_nt: TGCGCCAGCAGGTTGACAGGGGACTATGGCTACACCTTC

clone_size: .
v_call: TRBV5-4
cdr3_length: 16
d_call: TRBD1
j_call: TRBJ1-2
cdr3_aa: CASSLFRTGPSYGYTF
cdr3_nt: TGTGCCAGCAGCTTGTTCAGGACAGGGCCCAGCTATGGCTACACCTTC

clone_size: once
v_call: TRBV15
cdr3_length: 15
d_call: .
j_call: TRBJ2-2
cdr3_aa: CATSNPRTGVGELFF
cdr3_nt: TGTGCCACCAGCAACCCCAGGACGGGGGTCGGGGAGCTGTTTTTT

clone_size: .
v_call: TRBV6-2/TRBV6-3
cdr3_length: 13
d_call: TRBD1
j_call: TRBJ2-7
cdr3_aa: CASSYTGVSEQYF
cdr3_nt: TGTGCCAGCAGTTACACAGGGGTAAGCGAGCAGTACTTC

clone_size: .
v_call: TRBV7-3
cdr3_length: 17
d_call: TRBD2
j_call: TRBJ2-2
cdr3_aa: CASSLGPSGGNTGELFF
cdr3_nt: TGTGCCAGCAGCTTAGGGCCTAGCGGGGGGAACACCGGGGAGCTGTTTTTT

clone_size: .
v_call: TRBV7-9
cdr3_length: 13
d_call: TRBD1
j_call: TRBJ1-1
cdr3_aa: CASSRGQGTEAFF
cdr3_nt: TGTGCCAGCAGCCGCGGACAGGGCACTGAAGCTTTCTTT

clone_size: .
v_call: TRBV6-2/TRBV6-3
cdr3_length: 16
d_call: .
j_call: TRBJ2-5
cdr3_aa: CASSPGRLFGRETQYF
cdr3_nt: TGTGCCAGCAGCCCTGGCCGACTATTTGGGCGGGAGACCCAGTACTTC

clone_size: once
v_call: TRBV6-2/TRBV6-3
cdr3_length: 13
d_call: .
j_call: TRBJ2-7
cdr3_aa: CASSEEDYYEQYF
cdr3_nt: TGTGCCAGCAGCGAAGAGGACTACTACGAGCAGTACTTC

clone_size: .
v_call: TRBV27
cdr3_length: 13
d_call: .
j_call: TRBJ2-3
cdr3_aa: CASSFNDRGTQYF
cdr3_nt: TGTGCCAGCAGTTTTAATGATCGTGGTACGCAGTATTTT

clone_size: .
v_call: TRBV24-1
cdr3_length: 14
d_call: .
j_call: TRBJ2-1
cdr3_aa: CATSDWTTYNEQFF
cdr3_nt: TGTGCCACCAGTGACTGGACTACGTACAATGAGCAGTTCTTC

clone_size: once
v_call: TRBV6-5
cdr3_length: 14
d_call: .
j_call: TRBJ1-1
cdr3_aa: CASSYRERGTEAFF
cdr3_nt: TGTGCCAGCAGTTACCGGGAGCGTGGCACTGAAGCTTTCTTT

clone_size: .
v_call: TRBV5-1
cdr3_length: 14
d_call: TRBD1
j_call: TRBJ1-2
cdr3_aa: CASSGDREDYGYTF
cdr3_nt: TGCGCCAGCAGCGGGGACAGGGAGGACTATGGCTACACCTTC

clone_size: .
v_call: TRBV9
cdr3_length: 14
d_call: .
j_call: TRBJ1-2
cdr3_aa: CASSAPHGGDGYTF
cdr3_nt: TGTGCCAGCAGCGCCCCCCATGGGGGGGATGGCTACACCTTC

clone_size: few
v_call: TRBV6-6
cdr3_length: 14
d_call: .
j_call: TRBJ1-1
cdr3_aa: CASSYGTMNTEAFF
cdr3_nt: TGTGCCAGCAGTTACGGGACCATGAACACTGAAGCTTTCTTT

clone_size: .
v_call: TRBV2
cdr3_length: 15
d_call: .
j_call: TRBJ2-5
cdr3_aa: CASRDGQGSRETQYF
cdr3_nt: TGTGCCAGCAGGGACGGTCAAGGGTCGCGAGAGACCCAGTACTTC